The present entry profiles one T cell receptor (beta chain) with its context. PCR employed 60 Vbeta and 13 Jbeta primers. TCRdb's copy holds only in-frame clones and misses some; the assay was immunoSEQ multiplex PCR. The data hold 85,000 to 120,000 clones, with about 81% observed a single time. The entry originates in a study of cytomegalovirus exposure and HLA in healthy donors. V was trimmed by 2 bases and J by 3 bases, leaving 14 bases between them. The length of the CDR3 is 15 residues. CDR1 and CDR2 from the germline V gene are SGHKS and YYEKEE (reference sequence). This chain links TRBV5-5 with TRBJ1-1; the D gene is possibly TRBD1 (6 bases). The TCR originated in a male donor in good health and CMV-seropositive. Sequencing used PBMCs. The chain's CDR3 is CASSFQWGPYTEAFF. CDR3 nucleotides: TGTGCCAGCAGCTTTCAGTGGGGGCCCTACACTGAAGCTTTCTTT.